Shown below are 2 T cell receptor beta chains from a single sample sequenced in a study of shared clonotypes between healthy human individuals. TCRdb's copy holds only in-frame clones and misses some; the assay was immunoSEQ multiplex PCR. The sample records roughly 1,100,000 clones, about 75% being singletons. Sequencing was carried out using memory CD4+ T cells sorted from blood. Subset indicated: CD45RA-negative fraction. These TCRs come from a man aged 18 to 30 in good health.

The CDR3 protein is CASSQMRSTGELFF. The CDR3 bases are TGCGCCAGCAGCCAAATGCGGAGCACCGGGGAGCTGTTTTTT. The chain employs TRBV4-3 and TRBJ2-2; no clear D. The germline CDR1 and CDR2 sequences are LGHNA and YSLEER. The CDR3 is 14 amino acids. The germline V and J ends were trimmed by 2 bases and 4 bases, with 8 bases remaining between them.

CDR3 loop: CASSFRDDTEAFF. In nucleotides, the CDR3 is TGTGCCAGCAGCTTTCGGGACGACACTGAAGCTTTCTTT. The chain uses TRBV7-3 and TRBJ1-1, with D possibly TRBD1 on 5 matching bases. Trimming shortened V by 3 bases and J by 3 bases, and 8 bases separated the two germline ends. This CDR3 has 13 amino acids. CDR1 and CDR2 from the germline V gene are SGHTA and FQGTGA.